Below are 30 T cell receptor beta chains sequenced from a single sample in a study of somatic mutations in cytotoxic T cells in rheumatoid arthritis. Using immunoSEQ multiplex PCR, the repertoire was profiled, and TCRdb retains in-frame clones only, with some absent. Among just over 30,000 clones listed, more than 75% were seen once. The sequencing sample was made of CD8+ T cells sorted from blood. All receptors derive from an adult with rheumatoid arthritis.

The CDR3 here is CASSSPLEKGFSYEQYF. The CDR3 nucleotides read TGTGCCAGCAGCTCACCCCTCGAAAAGGGATTCTCCTACGAGCAGTACTTC. The chain links TRBV13 to TRBJ2-7; D is undetermined. The length of the CDR3 is 17 residues. V lost 4 bases and J 0 bases, leaving 19 bases between the germline ends. CDR1 is PRHDT and CDR2 is FYEKMQ in the germline V gene (reference sequence).

The rearrangement links TRBV7-9 to TRBJ2-7; TRBD2 aligns across 7 bases. J gave up 6 bases and V 5 bases, and 7 bases lay outside the gene matches. Per germline, CDR1 SEHNR and CDR2 FQNEAQ (reference sequence). The CDR3 loop spans 13 amino acids. CDR3 in amino acids: CASSPSGALEQYF. DNA of the CDR3: TGTGCCAGCAGCCCTAGCGGAGCCCTCGAGCAGTACTTC.

The chain carries TRBV5-6 and TRBJ1-2, with TRBD1 matching 9 bases. Unmatched junction bases numbered 5, after V lost 2 bases and J lost 12 bases. CDR3 length: 12 residues. Looked up from germline, CDR1 is SGHDT and CDR2 is YYEEEE. Here the CDR3 DNA reads TGTGCCAGCAGCTTACGGGACAGGGCACACACCTTC. It encodes CASSLRDRAHTF. The full variable domain, its missing parts supplied by reference TRBV5-6 and TRBJ1-2, is DAGVTQSPTHLIKTRGQQVTLRCSPKSGHDTVSWYQQALGQGPQFIFQYYEEEERQRGNFPDRFSGHQFPNYSSELNVNALLLGDSALYLCASSLRDRAHTFGSGTRLTVV.

The chain is built from TRBV5-3 and TRBJ2-1; TRBD2 agrees at 7 bases. TRBV5-3 carries the ORF label, with uncertain function. V dropped 5 bases and J dropped 5; count of bases not matched to a gene: 7. The CDR3 spans 14 residues. CDR3 protein: CARRWTSIHNEQFF. CDR3 coding DNA: TGTGCCAGAAGGTGGACTAGTATCCACAATGAGCAGTTCTTC.

The chain links TRBV19 to TRBJ1-1, with a tentative D call TRBD1 (5 bases). CDR3 length: 14 residues. Trimming removed 1 base from V and 5 bases from J, with 11 bases in between. The germline V gene has CDR1 LNHDA and CDR2 SQIVND (reference sequence). CDR3 DNA: TGTGCCAGTAGTATAGGGGGCTCTTGGACTGAAGCTTTCTTT. This encodes CASSIGGSWTEAFF.

The chain uses TRBV9 and TRBJ2-5, with 12 bases lining up with TRBD2. There are 14 residues in the CDR3. Germline CDR1 SGDLS, CDR2 YYNGEE. Germline trimming cut 3 bases from V and 5 bases from J; bases unmatched to any gene: 2. The CDR3: CASSGTSGTETQYF. Here the CDR3 DNA reads TGTGCCAGCAGCGGGACTAGCGGGACGGAGACCCAGTACTTC.

This clone was detected only a few times. The chain links TRBV6-4 to TRBJ2-6, with D perhaps TRBD1 or TRBD2 (5 bases each). Between the trimmed V and J ends, which lost 2 bases and 6 bases, there was a span of 8 bases. CDR1 and CDR2 from the germline V gene are MRHNA and SNTAGT. The CDR3 spans 14 residues. CDR3 sequence reads: CASSDGGEANVLTF. CDR3 sequence (DNA): TGTGCCAGCAGTGACGGGGGTGAGGCCAACGTCCTGACTTTC.

This rearrangement joins TRBV19 to TRBJ2-2; 11 bases map to TRBD2. CDR1 is LNHDA and CDR2 is SQIVND in the germline V gene (reference sequence). CDR3 length equals 16 residues. The trim removed 3 bases at V and 7 bases at J, leaving 7 bases unmatched. This CDR3 reads CASSIVAGGPSGELFF. The CDR3 DNA reads TGTGCCAGTAGTATTGTAGCGGGAGGGCCGAGCGGGGAGCTGTTTTTT.

J is TRBJ1-4 and V is TRBV5-5; no firm D call. V lost 1 base and J lost 6, with 4 bases in between. The CDR3 extends over 12 amino acids. Germline CDR1 SGHKS, CDR2 YYEKEE (reference sequence). The CDR3 spells CASSLTDEKLFF. CDR3 in DNA: TGTGCCAGCAGCTTGACGGATGAAAAACTGTTTTTT.

This clone has only a few counts. The chain uses TRBV9 and TRBJ1-2, with unresolved D. Trimming cost V 3 bases and J 13 bases, with 4 bases left between them. Germline V gives CDR1 SGDLS, CDR2 YYNGEE. The CDR3 loop spans 8 amino acids. The CDR3 protein is CASSDLTF. CDR3 sequence (DNA): TGTGCCAGCAGCGACCTCACCTTC.

The V and J genes are TRBV28 and TRBJ1-4; TRBD1 might be the D (5 bases). CDR1 is MDHEN, CDR2 SYDVKM, per germline. Deletions cut 5 bases from V and 4 bases from J, with 11 bases between. The CDR3 contains 14 residues. This CDR3 is CASSEGQGNEKLFF. The DNA for the CDR3 is TGTGCCAGCAGTGAGGGGCAGGGTAATGAAAAACTGTTTTTT. Full variable domain (rest looked up from reference TRBV28 and TRBJ1-4): DVKVTQSSRYLVKRTGEKVFLECVQDMDHENMFWYRQDPGLGLRLIYFSYDVKMKEKGDIPEGYSVSREKKERFSLILESASTNQTSMYLCASSEGQGNEKLFFGSGTQLSVL.

V gene TRBV6-4 combines with J gene TRBJ1-1; D gene uncertain. Trimming left V 6 bases short and J 0 bases short, with 8 bases between. Germline CDR1 MRHNA, CDR2 SNTAGT. The CDR3 loop spans 13 amino acids. DNA of the CDR3: TGTGCCAGCAGCAAAGCATTGAACACTGAAGCTTTCTTT. Residues: CASSKALNTEAFF.

This sequence joins TRBV5-5 and TRBJ2-1; D ambiguous. The CDR3 is 14 amino acids. Per the germline V gene, CDR1 is SGHKS and CDR2 is YYEKEE (reference sequence). V was trimmed by 4 bases and J by 1 base, leaving 9 bases between them. The CDR3 loop is CASSLIRSYNEQFF. CDR3 DNA sequence: TGTGCCAGCAGCCTGATTAGATCCTACAATGAGCAGTTCTTC.

CDR3 DNA: TGTGCCAGCAGCCGGGGACAGGGGGCAACAGATACGCAGTATTTT. Its translation: CASSRGQGATDTQYF. The chain has TRBV7-8 and TRBJ2-3; 12 nucleotides align to TRBD1. CDR1 and CDR2 from the germline V gene are SGHVS and FQNEAQ. The CDR3 length is 15 residues. Trimming took 5 bases from V and 3 from J; bases not matched to a gene: 3. Drawing the rest from reference TRBV7-8 and TRBJ2-3, the complete variable domain is GAGVSQSPRYKVAKRGQDVALRCDPISGHVSLFWYQQALGQGPEFLTYFQNEAQLDKSGLPSDRFFAERPEGSVSTLKIQRTQQEDSAVYLCASSRGQGATDTQYFGPGTRLTVL.

This clone appeared a single time. V usage is TRBV6-4 and J usage is TRBJ2-2; TRBD1 aligns across 8 bases. The junction had 2 bases not matched to a gene; V was cut back by 8 bases and J by 0 bases. The germline CDR1 and CDR2 sequences are MRHNA and SNTAGT. The CDR3 loop spans 14 amino acids. Here the CDR3 DNA reads TGTGCCAGCCAGACAGGGGCGAACACCGGGGAGCTGTTTTTT. Protein product: CASQTGANTGELFF.

The chain uses TRBV7-9 and TRBJ2-7; TRBD1 agrees at 9 bases. Per the germline V gene, CDR1 is SEHNR and CDR2 is FQNEAQ (reference sequence). The CDR3 has 16 amino acids. Trimming took 5 bases from V and 5 from J; bases not matched to a gene: 13. The CDR3 DNA sequence: TGTGCCAGCAGCCCAGGGGACAGGGTGAGGGTTCACGAGCAGTACTTC. Its protein product is CASSPGDRVRVHEQYF.

This clone was seen just once. This chain links TRBV7-9 with TRBJ2-5; D perhaps matches TRBD2 (5 bases). The germline V and J ends were trimmed by 0 bases and 1 base, with 6 bases remaining between them. CDR1 SEHNR and CDR2 FQNEAQ come from the germline V gene (reference sequence). This CDR3 is 14 amino acids long. CDR3 in amino acids: CASSLARAQETQYF. The CDR3 DNA reads TGTGCCAGCAGCTTAGCGCGGGCCCAAGAGACCCAGTACTTC.

The V gene is TRBV9, the J gene TRBJ2-2; a weak D match, TRBD1 (6 bases). This CDR3 has 14 residues. Trimming took 4 bases from V and 5 from J, leaving 12 bases between them. Per the germline V gene, CDR1 is SGDLS and CDR2 is YYNGEE. CDR3 protein: CASSLSTGTGELFF. The CDR3 bases are TGTGCCAGCAGCCTCTCAACAGGGACCGGGGAGCTGTTTTTT.

This chain joins TRBV11-2 and TRBJ2-5, with 7 bases lining up with TRBD2. Germline V gene data show CDR1 as SGHAT and CDR2 as FQNNGV. This CDR3 comprises 16 residues. Trimming cost V 5 bases and J 2 bases; bases outside gene matches: 11. The CDR3, as DNA: TGTGCCAGCAGCGGAGAGGGCTGGGAGGGGCAAGAGACCCAGTACTTC. Translation gives CASSGEGWEGQETQYF.

The sample holds one count of this clone. The chain joins TRBV4-3 to TRBJ1-2; possible D gene TRBD1, 5 bases. V was clipped by 0 bases and J by 4 bases, with 12 bases between them. Germline V gene lookup returns CDR1 LGHNA and CDR2 YSLEER. This CDR3 spans 15 amino acids. The CDR3 reads CASSQDGGELYGYTF. The CDR3 DNA follows: TGCGCCAGCAGCCAAGATGGAGGGGAACTCTATGGCTACACCTTC.

The chain joins TRBV5-1 to TRBJ2-7, with D perhaps TRBD1 or TRBD2 (6 bases each). This CDR3 is 16 amino acids long. Germline V gives CDR1 SGHRS, CDR2 YFSETQ. Between the trimmed V and J ends, which lost 0 bases and 2 bases, there was a span of 15 bases. Here the CDR3 DNA reads TGCGCCAGCAGCTTGGCGAAGGGGGGAAACCCCTACGAGCAGTACTTC. This translates into CASSLAKGGNPYEQYF.

V usage is TRBV7-9 and J usage is TRBJ1-1, with 8 bases that match TRBD1. Germline CDR1 is SEHNR and CDR2 is FQNEAQ (reference sequence). CDR3 length: 14 amino acids. After removal of 7 bases from V and 5 bases from J, the junction contained 9 bases not matched to a gene. The CDR3 DNA reads TGTGCCAGCACCCCTGGACAGGGAAAAACTGAAGCTTTCTTT. Protein: CASTPGQGKTEAFF.

The CDR3 protein is CATRQGATEAFF. The CDR3 DNA reads TGTGCCACCAGACAGGGGGCTACTGAAGCTTTCTTT. The V call is TRBV30, the J call TRBJ1-1, with 10 bases fitting TRBD1. V was clipped by 8 bases and J by 5 bases; unmatched bases: 5. The germline CDR1 and CDR2 sequences are GTSNPN and SVGIG (reference sequence). CDR3 length: 12 amino acids.

This clone was recorded only once. This chain joins TRBV7-9 and TRBJ2-1; TRBD2 matches at 9 bases. This CDR3 has 16 amino acids. Losses at the gene ends were 3 bases for V and 10 bases for J; bases not matched to a gene: 13. Germline CDR1 SEHNR, CDR2 FQNEAQ (reference sequence). The CDR3 loop reads CASSFSLAGYAGEQFF. CDR3 bases: TGTGCCAGCAGCTTTTCCCTAGCGGGATACGCAGGGGAGCAGTTCTTC.

The chain couples TRBV9 to TRBJ2-1; D is perhaps TRBD2 (8 bases). The CDR3 consists of 19 residues. Trimming removed 4 bases at V and 2 bases at J, with 25 bases between. The germline V gene has CDR1 SGDLS and CDR2 YYNGEE. CDR3 bases: TGTGCCAGCAGCCGGGACAGAGGGAGCGGGGGTCGGGCCTACAATGAGCAGTTCTTC. Protein product: CASSRDRGSGGRAYNEQFF.

This chain uses TRBV6-4 with TRBJ2-3; D is possibly TRBD2 (6 bases). The germline V and J ends were trimmed by 4 bases and 0 bases, with 11 bases remaining between them. The CDR3 extends over 15 amino acids. Germline CDR1 and CDR2: MRHNA and SNTAGT. For the CDR3, the DNA is TGTGCCAGCAGTGCGATGGGGACTAGCACAGATACGCAGTATTTT. Its translation: CASSAMGTSTDTQYF.

The chain uses TRBV27 and TRBJ2-7; no clear D gene. Trimming stripped 6 bases from V and 0 bases from J, with 9 bases between. The CDR3 runs 13 residues. The V gene's germline CDR1 is MNHEY and CDR2 SMNVEV (reference sequence). The CDR3 loop is CASRRTASYEQYF. The CDR3 DNA follows: TGTGCCAGCAGGCGGACGGCCTCCTACGAGCAGTACTTC.

This clone was detected only a few times. CDR3 nucleotide sequence: TGTGCCAGCAGTGACTCGAGGCCCAGGGGCCGTAATGAGCAGTTCTTC. Translated: CASSDSRPRGRNEQFF. This chain links TRBV6-4 with TRBJ2-1; perhaps TRBD1 as D (6 bases). V gave up 0 bases and J gave up 7 bases, with 16 bases separating them. CDR3 length equals 16 residues. The germline V gene encodes CDR1 MRHNA and CDR2 SNTAGT.

This clone was counted a single time. The V gene is TRBV5-6, the J gene TRBJ2-5; D not certain. The V gene lost 1 base and the J gene lost 0 bases, with 7 bases spanning the gap. CDR1 is SGHDT and CDR2 is YYEEEE in the germline V gene. The CDR3 contains 14 residues. Written as DNA, the CDR3 is TGTGCCAGCAGCTTGCCCGAGTACCAAGAGACCCAGTACTTC. Translated: CASSLPEYQETQYF.

About this clone itself: Compared with germline, one end of the junction differs, possibly owing to a read error. J is TRBJ2-7 and V is TRBV7-7, with D perhaps being TRBD1 or TRBD2 (5 bases each). The CDR3 contains 14 residues. The germline V gene has CDR1 SSHAT and CDR2 FNYEAQ (reference sequence). CDR3 in DNA: TGTGCTAGCAGCTTAGGGACCCCACCCTACGAGCAGTACTTC. It specifies CASSLGTPPYEQYF.